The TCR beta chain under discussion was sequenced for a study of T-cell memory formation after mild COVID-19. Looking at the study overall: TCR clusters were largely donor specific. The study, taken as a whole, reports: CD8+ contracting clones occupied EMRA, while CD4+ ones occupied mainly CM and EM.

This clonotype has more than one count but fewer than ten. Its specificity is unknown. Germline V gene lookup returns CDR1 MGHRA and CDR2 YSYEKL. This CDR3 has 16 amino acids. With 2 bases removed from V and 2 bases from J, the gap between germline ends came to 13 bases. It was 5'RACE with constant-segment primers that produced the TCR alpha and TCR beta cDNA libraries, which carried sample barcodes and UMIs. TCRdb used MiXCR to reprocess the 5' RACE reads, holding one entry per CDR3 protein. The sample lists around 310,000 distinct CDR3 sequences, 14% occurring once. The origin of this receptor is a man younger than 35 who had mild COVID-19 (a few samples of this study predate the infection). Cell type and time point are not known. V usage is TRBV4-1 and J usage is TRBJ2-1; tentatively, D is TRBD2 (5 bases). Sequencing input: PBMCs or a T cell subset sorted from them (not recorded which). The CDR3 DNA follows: TGCGCCAGCAGCCAACCCGGCGGGCGTCCCTACAATGAGCAGTTCTTC. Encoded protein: CASSQPGGRPYNEQFF.